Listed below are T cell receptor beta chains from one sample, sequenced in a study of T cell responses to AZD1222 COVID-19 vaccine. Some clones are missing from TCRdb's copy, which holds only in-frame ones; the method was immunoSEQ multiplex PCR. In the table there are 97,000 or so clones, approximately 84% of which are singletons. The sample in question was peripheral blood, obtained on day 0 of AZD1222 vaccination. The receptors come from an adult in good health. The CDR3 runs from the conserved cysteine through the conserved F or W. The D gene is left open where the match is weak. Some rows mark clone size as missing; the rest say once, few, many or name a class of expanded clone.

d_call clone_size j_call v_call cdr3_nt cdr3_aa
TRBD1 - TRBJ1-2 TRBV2 TGTGCCAGCAGTGAAGCAGGGGGCGGCTATGGCTACACCTTC CASSEAGGGYGYTF
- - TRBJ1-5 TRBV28 TGTGCCAGCAGCCTTTTAGGGGGCAATCAGCCCCAGCATTTT CASSLLGGNQPQHF
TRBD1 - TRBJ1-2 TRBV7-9 TGTGCCAGCAGCACTCCCTCTGACAGGGCGGACTATGGCTACACCTTC CASSTPSDRADYGYTF
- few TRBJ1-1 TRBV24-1 TGTGCCACCAGTGACGCACGGGGGGGCACTGAAGCTTTCTTT CATSDARGGTEAFF
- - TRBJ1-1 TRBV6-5 TGTGCCAGCAGTTACTCTGGGGTTCAAGGTTTCTTT CASSYSGVQGFF
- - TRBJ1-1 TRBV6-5 TGTGCCAGCATGCTAGTGCAGGGGAACACTGAAGCTTTCTTT CASMLVQGNTEAFF
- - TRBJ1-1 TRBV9 TGTGCCAGCAGAGTGGGACAGAACACTGAAGCTTTCTTT CASRVGQNTEAFF
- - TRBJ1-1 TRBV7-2 TGTGCCAGCACCGGAGTTGATAGAGGTGAAGCTTTCTTT CASTGVDRGEAFF
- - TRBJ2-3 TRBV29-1 TGCAGCGTTGAAGGGAGGGGCGATACGCAGTATTTT CSVEGRGDTQYF
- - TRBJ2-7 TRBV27 TGTGCCAGCGGCCTCTACGAGCAGTACTTC CASGLYEQYF
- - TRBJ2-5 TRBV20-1 TGCAGTGCAGATAATTCGGGACTCCACGACTTC CSADNSGLHDF
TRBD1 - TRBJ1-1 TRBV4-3 TGCGCCAGCAGCCAAGATTGGCGGACAGGGAGATCCACTGAAGCTTTCTTT CASSQDWRTGRSTEAFF
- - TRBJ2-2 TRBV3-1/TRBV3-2 TGTGCCAGCAGCCAAGGAAGGGTGAGAAACACCGGGGAGCTGTTTTTT CASSQGRVRNTGELFF
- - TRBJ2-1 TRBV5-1 TGCGCCAGCAGCTGGGGGAGCTCCTACAATGAGCAGTTCTTC CASSWGSSYNEQFF
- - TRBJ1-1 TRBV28 TGTGCCAGCAACCTCAGACCGACTGAAGCTTTCTTT CASNLRPTEAFF
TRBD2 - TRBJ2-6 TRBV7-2 TGTGCCAGCAGCTTAGGACTAGCGGGAGGAACTGGGGCCAACGTCCTGACTTTC CASSLGLAGGTGANVLTF
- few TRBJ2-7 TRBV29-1 TGCAGCGTTGAAAACGGGGCCTACGAGCAGTACTTC CSVENGAYEQYF
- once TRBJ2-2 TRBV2 TGTGCCAGTACACCCAGTCCCACCGGGGAGCTGTTTTTT CASTPSPTGELFF
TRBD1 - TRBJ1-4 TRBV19 TGTGCCAGTAGTCTACGTTTTGGACAGGGGAATGAAAAACTGTTTTTT CASSLRFGQGNEKLFF
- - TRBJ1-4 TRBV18 TGTGCCAGCTCACAGGGGACTCTGGGTTCTAATGAAAAACTGTTTTTT CASSQGTLGSNEKLFF
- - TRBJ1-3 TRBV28 TGTGCCAGCAGACTTGGTTCTCTGAACACCATATATTTT CASRLGSLNTIYF
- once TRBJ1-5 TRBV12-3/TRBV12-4 TGTGCCAGCAGTTTTACGCAGGGTCAGCCCCAGCATTTT CASSFTQGQPQHF
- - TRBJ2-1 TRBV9 TGTGCCAGCAGCGTCCACCCGAAAGGTCACAATGAGCAGTTCTTC CASSVHPKGHNEQFF
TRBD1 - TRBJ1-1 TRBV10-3 TGTGCCATCAGTGAGCCCCCGGGGACAGGGGGCTCAGGGGTAGCTTTCTTT CAISEPPGTGGSGVAFF
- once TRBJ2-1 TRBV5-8 TGTGCCAGCAGCTCCCGAGACAGGTATGAGCAGTTCTTC CASSSRDRYEQFF
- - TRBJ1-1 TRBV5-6 TGTGCCAGCAGCTTAGGAGATCTCATGAACACTGAAGCTTTCTTT CASSLGDLMNTEAFF
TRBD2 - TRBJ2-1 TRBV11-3 TGTGCCAGCAGCACGTCTCGGGGGGGGAATGAGCAGTTCTTC CASSTSRGGNEQFF
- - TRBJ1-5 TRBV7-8 TGTGCCAGCAGCTTCCCCAGTAGCAATCAGCCCCAGCATTTT CASSFPSSNQPQHF
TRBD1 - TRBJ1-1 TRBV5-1 TGCGCCAGCAGCCCAGACAGGGTGTTGAACACTGAAGCTTTCTTT CASSPDRVLNTEAFF
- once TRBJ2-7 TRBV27 TGTGCCAGCAGTCCATGGAGTGGGGGGCCGACCTACGAGCAGTACTTC CASSPWSGGPTYEQYF
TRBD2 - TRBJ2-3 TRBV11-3 TGTGCCAGCAGCCTGAGGACTAGCGGGGAAAGAATCACAGATACGCAGTATTTT CASSLRTSGERITDTQYF
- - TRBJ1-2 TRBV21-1 TGTGCCAGCAGCAAATTGAGGGCCTACGATTTCGAGGCAGGGGACTATGGCTACACCTTC CASSKLRAYDFEAGDYGYTF
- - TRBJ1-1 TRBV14 TGTGCCAGCAGCCAAGGCCTAGGAAGGGTGGCTTTCTTT CASSQGLGRVAFF
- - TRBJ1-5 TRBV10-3 TGTGCCATCAGTGAGTCGATGGGGGGACAGCCCCAGCATTTT CAISESMGGQPQHF
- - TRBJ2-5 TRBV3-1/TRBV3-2 TGTGCCAGCAACCGACGTATACAAGAGACCCAGTACTTC CASNRRIQETQYF
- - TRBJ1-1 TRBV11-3 TGTGCCAGCAGCTTAGAGGGACGATCTGAAGCTTTCTTT CASSLEGRSEAFF
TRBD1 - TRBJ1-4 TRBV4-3 TGCGCCAGCAGCCAACCCCGGGACAGCGAAAATGAAAAACTGTTTTTT CASSQPRDSENEKLFF